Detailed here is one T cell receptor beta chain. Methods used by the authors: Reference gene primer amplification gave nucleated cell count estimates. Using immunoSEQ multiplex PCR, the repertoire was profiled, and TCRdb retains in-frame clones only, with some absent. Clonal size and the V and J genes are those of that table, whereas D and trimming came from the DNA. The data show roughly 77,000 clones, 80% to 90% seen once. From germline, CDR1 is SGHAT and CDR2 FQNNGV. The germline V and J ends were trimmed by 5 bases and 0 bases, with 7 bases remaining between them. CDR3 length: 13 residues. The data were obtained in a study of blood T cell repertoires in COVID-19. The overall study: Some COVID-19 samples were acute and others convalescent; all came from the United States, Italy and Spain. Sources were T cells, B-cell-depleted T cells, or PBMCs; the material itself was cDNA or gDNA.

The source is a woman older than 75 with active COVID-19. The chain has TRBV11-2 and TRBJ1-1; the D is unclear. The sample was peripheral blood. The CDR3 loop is CASSAGLNTEAFF. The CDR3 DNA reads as TGTGCCAGCAGCGCCGGTCTGAACACTGAAGCTTTCTTT.